A selection of T cell receptor beta chains follows, all from one sample in a study of Ad26.COV2.S vaccination and SARS-CoV-2 variants. The table came from immunoSEQ multiplex PCR; TCRdb's copy has only in-frame clones and leaves some out. This table holds 300,000 to 350,000 clones, 75% to 90% found once. The sequenced sample was peripheral blood, obtained in a trial of Ad26.COV2.S vaccine versus placebo. These receptors all stem from a person between 18 and 65 years old who received the Ad26.COV2.S COVID-19 vaccine or a placebo. Each CDR3 is given with its conserved first and last residue. Fields, in order: V gene, clone size, D gene, J gene, CDR3 DNA, CDR3 protein. D genes are given only for firm matches. Size values are once, few and many counts, or a class for expanded clones, and some rows have none.

V gene: TRBV28; clone size: -; D gene: TRBD2; J gene: TRBJ2-7; CDR3 DNA: TGTGCCAGCAGTTTGACTAGCGGGGGAAATATCGACGAGCAGTACTTC; CDR3 protein: CASSLTSGGNIDEQYF
V gene: TRBV7-2; clone size: once; D gene: TRBD1; J gene: TRBJ2-1; CDR3 DNA: TGTGCCAGCAGCTTAGGGAGTGGGACAGGGGGTCCTTATGAGCAGTTCTTC; CDR3 protein: CASSLGSGTGGPYEQFF
V gene: TRBV5-6; clone size: -; D gene: -; J gene: TRBJ1-1; CDR3 DNA: TGTGCCAGCAGCTGGGGGTGGGAGAACACTGAAGCTTTCTTT; CDR3 protein: CASSWGWENTEAFF
V gene: TRBV4-2; clone size: -; D gene: -; J gene: TRBJ1-4; CDR3 DNA: TGTGCCAGCAGCCAACACCTAAAGGGCCTTAATGAAAAACTGTTTTTT; CDR3 protein: CASSQHLKGLNEKLFF
V gene: TRBV21-1; clone size: -; D gene: -; J gene: TRBJ1-5; CDR3 DNA: TGTGCCAGCAGCAACCAGGGTGCCCGATCTGGGAGGTTGAGTTGGCATTTT; CDR3 protein: CASSNQGARSGRLSWHF
V gene: TRBV5-4; clone size: -; D gene: -; J gene: TRBJ1-1; CDR3 DNA: TGTGCCAGCAGCTTGGACCCCTTGACGGAAGCTTTCTTT; CDR3 protein: CASSLDPLTEAFF
V gene: TRBV5-8; clone size: -; D gene: -; J gene: TRBJ2-3; CDR3 DNA: TGTGCCAGCAGCTTAGATACGCAGTATTTT; CDR3 protein: CASSLDTQYF
V gene: TRBV11-2; clone size: -; D gene: -; J gene: TRBJ2-3; CDR3 DNA: TGTGCCAGCAGCTTTACCCCAGGTTGGGGAGATACGCAGTATTTT; CDR3 protein: CASSFTPGWGDTQYF
V gene: TRBV11-2; clone size: -; D gene: TRBD2; J gene: TRBJ2-3; CDR3 DNA: TGTGCCAGCAGCTTATTATGGTCTAGCGGGGGCCGAAGCACAGATACGCAGTATTTT; CDR3 protein: CASSLLWSSGGRSTDTQYF
V gene: TRBV6-2/TRBV6-3; clone size: -; D gene: -; J gene: TRBJ1-1; CDR3 DNA: TGTGCCAGCAGTCTGATGACAGAGAAGAACACTGAAGCTTTCTTT; CDR3 protein: CASSLMTEKNTEAFF
V gene: TRBV24-1; clone size: -; D gene: -; J gene: TRBJ2-3; CDR3 DNA: TGTGCCACCAGTGATTCTTCAGCGGGTCCCACAGATACGCAGTATTTT; CDR3 protein: CATSDSSAGPTDTQYF
V gene: TRBV6-5; clone size: -; D gene: TRBD1; J gene: TRBJ2-1; CDR3 DNA: TGTGCCAGCAGCCTCGGACAGGGCAATGAGCAGTTCTTC; CDR3 protein: CASSLGQGNEQFF
V gene: TRBV2; clone size: -; D gene: -; J gene: TRBJ1-1; CDR3 DNA: TGTGCCAGCAGTGGTCCCCTCTGGGGGGGCAGAGCATTGGCCCAGGTTGGAGCTTTCTTT; CDR3 protein: CASSGPLWGGRALAQVGAFF
V gene: TRBV12-3/TRBV12-4; clone size: -; D gene: -; J gene: TRBJ1-2; CDR3 DNA: TGTGCCAGCAGTTTATCGGTGGGTTATGGCTACACCTTC; CDR3 protein: CASSLSVGYGYTF
V gene: TRBV4-1; clone size: -; D gene: TRBD1; J gene: TRBJ1-2; CDR3 DNA: TGCGCCAGCAGCCAGGGCCATCAGGGGGCCTCCACAAGTTATGGCTACACCTTC; CDR3 protein: CASSQGHQGASTSYGYTF
V gene: TRBV7-2; clone size: once; D gene: -; J gene: TRBJ1-2; CDR3 DNA: TGTGCCAGCAGCTCTTCGGACTCCTTCGGCTACACCTTC; CDR3 protein: CASSSSDSFGYTF
V gene: TRBV3-1/TRBV3-2; clone size: -; D gene: -; J gene: TRBJ1-1; CDR3 DNA: TGTGCCAGCAGCAGGGTGAACACTGAAGCTTTCTTT; CDR3 protein: CASSRVNTEAFF
V gene: TRBV4-3; clone size: -; D gene: TRBD2; J gene: TRBJ2-1; CDR3 DNA: TGCGCCAGCAGCCAAGATGGTAGCGGGGGGGCCAAGAATGAGCAGTTCTTC; CDR3 protein: CASSQDGSGGAKNEQFF
V gene: TRBV2; clone size: -; D gene: TRBD1; J gene: TRBJ1-4; CDR3 DNA: TGTGCCAGCAGCCCCGGGACAGCTAATGAAAAACTGTTTTTT; CDR3 protein: CASSPGTANEKLFF
V gene: TRBV6-6; clone size: -; D gene: -; J gene: TRBJ1-5; CDR3 DNA: TGTGCCACCCTGCCAAGAGGGACCGCCAACAGGCAGCCCCAGCATTTT; CDR3 protein: CATLPRGTANRQPQHF
V gene: TRBV5-1; clone size: -; D gene: -; J gene: TRBJ1-3; CDR3 DNA: TGCGCCAGCAGCTTGGATGGAAACACCATATATTTT; CDR3 protein: CASSLDGNTIYF
V gene: TRBV27; clone size: -; D gene: -; J gene: TRBJ2-1; CDR3 DNA: TGTGCCAGCAGTTTTTTCCGGTTTAGCTCCTACAATGAGCAGTTCTTC; CDR3 protein: CASSFFRFSSYNEQFF
V gene: TRBV27; clone size: -; D gene: -; J gene: TRBJ1-2; CDR3 DNA: TGTGCCAGCAGTTCCTGGACAGCGCTCCGGGGTGGCTACACCTTC; CDR3 protein: CASSSWTALRGGYTF
V gene: TRBV7-9; clone size: -; D gene: -; J gene: TRBJ1-5; CDR3 DNA: TGTGCCAGCAGCCCATCGTGGGGGGCCGCGCAGCCCCAGCATTTT; CDR3 protein: CASSPSWGAAQPQHF
V gene: TRBV19; clone size: -; D gene: -; J gene: TRBJ1-2; CDR3 DNA: TGTGCCAGTAGTATAATGTTTGGGTTGGGGAGCCCTCTGGAAGGCTATGGCTACACCTTC; CDR3 protein: CASSIMFGLGSPLEGYGYTF
V gene: TRBV7-9; clone size: -; D gene: -; J gene: TRBJ2-2; CDR3 DNA: TGTGCCAGCAGCTTCACATACGCGAACACCGGGGAGCTGTTTTTT; CDR3 protein: CASSFTYANTGELFF
V gene: TRBV7-8; clone size: -; D gene: -; J gene: TRBJ2-1; CDR3 DNA: TGTGCCAGCAGCTTAGGAGGAGGATCAGGCAATGAGCAGTTCTTC; CDR3 protein: CASSLGGGSGNEQFF
V gene: TRBV18; clone size: -; D gene: TRBD2; J gene: TRBJ2-1; CDR3 DNA: TGTGCCAGCTCCCCCGGGGCGGGAGTCGCCGAGCAGTTCTTC; CDR3 protein: CASSPGAGVAEQFF
V gene: TRBV6-5; clone size: -; D gene: TRBD1; J gene: TRBJ2-5; CDR3 DNA: TGTGCCAGCAGTCGTCGACAGGGCCCACAAGAGACCCAGTACTTC; CDR3 protein: CASSRRQGPQETQYF
V gene: TRBV2; clone size: -; D gene: -; J gene: TRBJ2-1; CDR3 DNA: TGTGCCAGCAGTCCCACCCCCTACAATGAGCAGTTCTTC; CDR3 protein: CASSPTPYNEQFF
V gene: TRBV3-1/TRBV3-2; clone size: -; D gene: -; J gene: TRBJ1-2; CDR3 DNA: TGTGCCAGCAGCCCAGGGGCCTATGGCTACACCTTC; CDR3 protein: CASSPGAYGYTF
V gene: TRBV27; clone size: -; D gene: TRBD2; J gene: TRBJ2-2; CDR3 DNA: TGTGCCAGCAGTTTAAGGACTAGCGGTTCCGCGAACACCGGGGAGCTGTTTTTT; CDR3 protein: CASSLRTSGSANTGELFF
V gene: TRBV19; clone size: once; D gene: -; J gene: TRBJ1-1; CDR3 DNA: TGTGCCAGTAGTATAAAAGCAAGACACACTGAAGCTTTCTTT; CDR3 protein: CASSIKARHTEAFF
V gene: TRBV21-1; clone size: -; D gene: -; J gene: TRBJ1-1; CDR3 DNA: TGTGCCAGCAGCAAAGAAGGCCCGGGGGTTCACACTGAAGCTTTCTTT; CDR3 protein: CASSKEGPGVHTEAFF
V gene: TRBV30; clone size: -; D gene: -; J gene: TRBJ1-5; CDR3 DNA: TGTGCCTGGATGACTCATTCTCATAGCAATCAGCCCCAGCATTTT; CDR3 protein: CAWMTHSHSNQPQHF
V gene: TRBV4-3; clone size: -; D gene: TRBD1; J gene: TRBJ1-1; CDR3 DNA: TGCGCCAGCAGCCAAGAGGTCGGGACAGGGCTCACCATGAACACTGAAGCTTTCTTT; CDR3 protein: CASSQEVGTGLTMNTEAFF
V gene: TRBV30; clone size: -; D gene: -; J gene: TRBJ1-2; CDR3 DNA: TGTGCCTGGATGAGGGGGGTGCTGGATGGCTACACCTTC; CDR3 protein: CAWMRGVLDGYTF
V gene: TRBV4-1; clone size: -; D gene: -; J gene: TRBJ1-1; CDR3 DNA: TGCGCCAGCAGCCTATTATTTACAGGGATGAACACTGAAGCTTTCTTT; CDR3 protein: CASSLLFTGMNTEAFF
V gene: TRBV3-1/TRBV3-2; clone size: once; D gene: TRBD1; J gene: TRBJ1-2; CDR3 DNA: TGTGCCAGCAGCCCGGGGACAGGGCCTAACTATGGCTACACCTTC; CDR3 protein: CASSPGTGPNYGYTF
V gene: TRBV27; clone size: -; D gene: -; J gene: TRBJ1-1; CDR3 DNA: TGTGCCAGCCACGCCAACACTGAAGCTTTCTTT; CDR3 protein: CASHANTEAFF
V gene: TRBV7-6; clone size: -; D gene: TRBD2; J gene: TRBJ2-1; CDR3 DNA: TGTGCCAGCAGCCACGCTAGCGGGGGGGCGAGTGAGCAGTTCTTC; CDR3 protein: CASSHASGGASEQFF
V gene: TRBV27; clone size: few; D gene: -; J gene: TRBJ1-5; CDR3 DNA: TGTGCCAGCAGGGGAAGGGGGGGCAGGCAGCCCCAGCATTTT; CDR3 protein: CASRGRGGRQPQHF
V gene: TRBV4-1; clone size: -; D gene: TRBD2; J gene: TRBJ2-1; CDR3 DNA: TGCGCCAGCAGCCAGGGTTTTGGCGGGAGCTCCTACAATGAGCAGTTCTTC; CDR3 protein: CASSQGFGGSSYNEQFF
V gene: TRBV6-1; clone size: -; D gene: -; J gene: TRBJ1-2; CDR3 DNA: TGTGCCAGCAGTGATAAGGCAGGTGGCTACACCTTC; CDR3 protein: CASSDKAGGYTF
V gene: TRBV6-4; clone size: -; D gene: TRBD2; J gene: TRBJ2-5; CDR3 DNA: TGTGCCAGCAGTGACTCACCGGGACTAGCCGCCCAGTACTTC; CDR3 protein: CASSDSPGLAAQYF
V gene: TRBV2; clone size: -; D gene: -; J gene: TRBJ2-5; CDR3 DNA: TGTGCCAGCAGTCGGGTAGCCTGGGCGACCCAGTACTTC; CDR3 protein: CASSRVAWATQYF
V gene: TRBV4-3; clone size: -; D gene: TRBD2; J gene: TRBJ2-5; CDR3 DNA: TGCGCCAGCAGCCGGGGACTAGCGGGGGCTGAGACCCAGTACTTC; CDR3 protein: CASSRGLAGAETQYF
V gene: TRBV7-2; clone size: -; D gene: -; J gene: TRBJ1-5; CDR3 DNA: TGTGCCAGCAGAGAAAATAGCAATCAGCCCCAGCATTTT; CDR3 protein: CASRENSNQPQHF
V gene: TRBV12-5; clone size: -; D gene: -; J gene: TRBJ2-7; CDR3 DNA: TGTGCTAGTGGTTTGGTATTATTAGTGGGGGAAAGCTCCTACGAGCAGTACTTC; CDR3 protein: CASGLVLLVGESSYEQYF
V gene: TRBV1; clone size: -; D gene: -; J gene: TRBJ2-2; CDR3 DNA: TGCACCAGCAGCCAAGATCAGGGGGCCGGGGAGCTGTTTTTT; CDR3 protein: CTSSQDQGAGELFF
V gene: TRBV7-9; clone size: -; D gene: -; J gene: TRBJ1-5; CDR3 DNA: TGTGCCAGCAGCTTAGGGGGGGAGCCCCAGCATTTT; CDR3 protein: CASSLGGEPQHF
V gene: TRBV3-1/TRBV3-2; clone size: few; D gene: TRBD1; J gene: TRBJ1-6; CDR3 DNA: TGTGCCAGCAGCCAAGGCCAGGGGGCCACTGGTTCACCCCTCCACTTT; CDR3 protein: CASSQGQGATGSPLHF
V gene: TRBV19; clone size: -; D gene: TRBD2; J gene: TRBJ2-1; CDR3 DNA: TGTGCCAGTAGTATTCCCCCCAGCGGGAGTTATAACGGTGAGCAGTTCTTC; CDR3 protein: CASSIPPSGSYNGEQFF